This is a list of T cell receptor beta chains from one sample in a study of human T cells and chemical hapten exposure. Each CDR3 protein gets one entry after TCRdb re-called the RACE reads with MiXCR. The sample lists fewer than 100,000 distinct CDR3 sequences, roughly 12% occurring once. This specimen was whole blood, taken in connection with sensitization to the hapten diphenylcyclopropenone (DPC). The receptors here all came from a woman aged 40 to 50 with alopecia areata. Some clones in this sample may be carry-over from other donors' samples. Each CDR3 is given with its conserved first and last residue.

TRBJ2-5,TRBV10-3,CATKGLGETQYF
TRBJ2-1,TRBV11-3,CASSSPSYNEQFF
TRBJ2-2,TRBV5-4,CASSLNIGELFF
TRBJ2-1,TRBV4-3,CASSQVGRGQGGHGQFF
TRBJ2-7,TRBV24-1,CATSWGGEQYF
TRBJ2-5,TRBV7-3,CASSNSGGETQYF
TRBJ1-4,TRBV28,CASSLSDGNEKLFF
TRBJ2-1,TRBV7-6,CASSLRLADEQFF
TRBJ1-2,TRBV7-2,CASSSPRAAANYGYTF
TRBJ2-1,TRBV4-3,CASSQDAGGFYNEQFF
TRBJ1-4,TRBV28,CASTEWESGGIGKLFF
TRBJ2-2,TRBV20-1,CSARKPPANTGELFF
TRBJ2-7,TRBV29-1,CSTSSGQGSYEQYF
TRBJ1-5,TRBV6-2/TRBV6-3,CASSYGGNQPQHF
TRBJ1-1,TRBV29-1,CSAERELNTEAFF
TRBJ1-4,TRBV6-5,CASRDGNEGKLFF
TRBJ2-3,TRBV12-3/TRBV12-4,CASSLGPGLAYTSTDTQYF
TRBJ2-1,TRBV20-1,CSARVALYNEQFF
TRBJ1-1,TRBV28,CASRTTGGVAFF
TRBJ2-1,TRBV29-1,CSVTQGSKDEQFF
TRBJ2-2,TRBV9,CASSGPGARTGELFF
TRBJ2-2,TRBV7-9,CASSLEVVENTGELFF
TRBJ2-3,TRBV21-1,CASSKAPLAANTDTQYF
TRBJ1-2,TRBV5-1,CASSAGQLNYGYTF
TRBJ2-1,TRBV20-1,CSTRLWNEQFF
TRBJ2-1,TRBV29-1,CSVEGQYVEQFF
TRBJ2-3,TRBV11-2,CASSLRREGLGTDTQYF
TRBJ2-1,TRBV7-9,CASSPDRDWNEQFF
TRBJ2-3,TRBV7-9,CASSSGTARTDTQYF
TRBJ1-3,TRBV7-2,CASSSFSGSGNTIYF
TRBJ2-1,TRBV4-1,CASRPTGYNEQFF
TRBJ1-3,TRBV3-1,CASSQEAAYSGNTIYF
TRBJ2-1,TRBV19,CASSQLWGEYNEQFF
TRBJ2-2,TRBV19,CASSLGLWNTGELFF
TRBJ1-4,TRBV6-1,CASSGRLATNEKLFF
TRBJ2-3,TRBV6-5,CASSYRLAATDTQYF
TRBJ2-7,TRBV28,CASSGGASYEQYF
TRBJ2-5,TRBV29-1,CSVATSAETQYF
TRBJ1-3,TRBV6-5,CASSARQGINTIYF
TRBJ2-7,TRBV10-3,CAISGPSGSIEQYF
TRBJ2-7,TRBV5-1,CASSLVPGRAYEQYF